A single sample gave rise to the 7 T cell receptor beta chains below, sequenced in a study of cytomegalovirus exposure and HLA in healthy donors. Generated by immunoSEQ multiplex PCR, the TCRdb table keeps only in-frame clones and is missing some. The data show a few hundred thousand clones, around four fifths seen once. Sequencing was carried out using PBMCs. These receptors were taken from a woman in her thirties in good health and CMV-seropositive.

This chain joins TRBV27 and TRBJ2-5, with 15 bases identical to TRBD2. This CDR3 contains 17 residues. The V and J ends lost 5 bases and 1 base, in that order; junction bases with no gene match: 5. Germline V gene lookup returns CDR1 MNHEY and CDR2 SMNVEV (reference sequence). This chain's CDR3 is CASSGGTSGRSQETQYF. The DNA of the CDR3 is TGTGCCAGCAGTGGGGGGACTAGCGGGAGGTCCCAAGAGACCCAGTACTTC.

The rearrangement links TRBV18 to TRBJ1-1; perhaps TRBD1 as D (5 bases). CDR1 and CDR2 from the germline V gene are KGHSH and LQKENI. V lost 2 bases and J lost 3, with 13 bases in between. The CDR3 covers 15 residues. The DNA of the CDR3 is TGTGCCAGCTCACCAACTGGGGGGAAAGACACTGAAGCTTTCTTT. This gives the protein CASSPTGGKDTEAFF. Supplemented by reference TRBV18 and TRBJ1-1, the full variable domain reads NAGVMQNPRHLVRRRGQEARLRCSPMKGHSHVYWYRQLPEEGLKFMVYLQKENIIDESGMPKERFSAEFPKEGPSILRIQQVVRGDSAAYFCASSPTGGKDTEAFFGQGTRLTVV.

The rearrangement uses TRBV4-2 and TRBJ2-7, with TRBD1 identical over 8 bases. V lost 0 bases to trimming and J lost 4 bases; unmatched junction nucleotides: 2. Germline V gives CDR1 LGHNA, CDR2 YNFKEQ. The CDR3 runs 14 residues. CDR3 region: CASSQERQGYEQYF. In DNA form, the CDR3 reads TGTGCCAGCAGCCAAGAGAGACAGGGGTACGAGCAGTACTTC.

This clone has just one count. This chain links TRBV27 with TRBJ2-3; D possibly uses TRBD1 or TRBD2 (5 bases each). The CDR3 is 15 amino acids. Germline V CDR1 and CDR2: MNHEY, SMNVEV (reference sequence). V was pared by 5 bases and J by 3 bases, with 15 bases between. The CDR3 nucleotides read TGTGCCAGCAGTCACCGGAGTGGGACGACAGATACGCAGTATTTT. Protein: CASSHRSGTTDTQYF.

V usage is TRBV27 and J usage is TRBJ2-4; D is perhaps TRBD2 (5 bases). Looked up from germline, CDR1 is MNHEY and CDR2 is SMNVEV (reference sequence). CDR3 length equals 15 residues. Trimming stripped 6 bases from V and 0 bases from J, with 12 bases between. The CDR3 DNA follows: TGTGCCAGCAGGCTGATCGGAGGAGCCAAAAACATTCAGTACTTC. The encoded protein is CASRLIGGAKNIQYF.

Written as DNA, the CDR3 is TGTGCCAGCAGTTACTCAAACGCCCAGTACTTC. As protein: CASSYSNAQYF. The gene calls are TRBV6-5 and TRBJ2-5, with D uncertain. V dropped 0 bases and J dropped 9 bases, with 5 bases sitting between them. Germline assignment: CDR1 MNHEY and CDR2 SVGAGI. CDR3 length: 11 amino acids.

V gene TRBV18 combines with J gene TRBJ2-7; 7 bases line up with TRBD2. From germline, CDR1 is KGHSH and CDR2 LQKENI. The V gene end was trimmed by 3 bases and the J gene end by 2 bases; junction bases not matched to a gene: 7. The length of the CDR3 is 15 residues. CDR3 nucleotide sequence: TGTGCCAGCTCACCTGGACTAGTTCATACCTACGAGCAGTACTTC. Protein product: CASSPGLVHTYEQYF.